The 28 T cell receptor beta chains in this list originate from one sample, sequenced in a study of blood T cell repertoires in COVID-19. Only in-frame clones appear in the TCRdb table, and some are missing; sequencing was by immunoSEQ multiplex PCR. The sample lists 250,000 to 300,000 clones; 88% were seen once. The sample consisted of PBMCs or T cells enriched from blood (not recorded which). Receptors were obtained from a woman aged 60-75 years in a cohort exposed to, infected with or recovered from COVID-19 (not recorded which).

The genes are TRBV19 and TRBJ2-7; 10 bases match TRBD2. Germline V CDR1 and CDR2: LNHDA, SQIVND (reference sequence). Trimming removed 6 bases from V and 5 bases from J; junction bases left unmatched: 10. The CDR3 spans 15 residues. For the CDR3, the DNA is TGTGCCAGTAGATCGCTGTCTAGCGGGAGTAACGAGCAGTACTTC. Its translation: CASRSLSSGSNEQYF.

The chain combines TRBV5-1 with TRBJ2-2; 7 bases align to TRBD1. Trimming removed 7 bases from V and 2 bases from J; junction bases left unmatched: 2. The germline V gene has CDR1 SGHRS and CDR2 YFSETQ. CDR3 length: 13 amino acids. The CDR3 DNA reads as TGCGCCAGCGGGACAGTAAACACCGGGGAGCTGTTTTTT. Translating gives CASGTVNTGELFF.

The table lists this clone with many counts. The CDR3 nucleotides are TGTGCCAGTAGACGGGGAACCAATCAGCCCCAGCATTTT. This gives the protein CASRRGTNQPQHF. The chain has TRBV19 and TRBJ1-5; D ambiguous. The V and J ends lost 6 bases and 3 bases respectively, with 9 bases between them. The CDR3 has 13 residues. Per the germline V gene, CDR1 is LNHDA and CDR2 is SQIVND (reference sequence).

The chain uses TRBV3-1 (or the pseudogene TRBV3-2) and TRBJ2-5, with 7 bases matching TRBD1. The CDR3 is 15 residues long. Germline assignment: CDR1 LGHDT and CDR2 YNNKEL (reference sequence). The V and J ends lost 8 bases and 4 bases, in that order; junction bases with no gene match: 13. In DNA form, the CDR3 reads TGTGCCAGCGGTGATAGGGGGCTCACGGTAGAGACCCAGTACTTC. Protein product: CASGDRGLTVETQYF.

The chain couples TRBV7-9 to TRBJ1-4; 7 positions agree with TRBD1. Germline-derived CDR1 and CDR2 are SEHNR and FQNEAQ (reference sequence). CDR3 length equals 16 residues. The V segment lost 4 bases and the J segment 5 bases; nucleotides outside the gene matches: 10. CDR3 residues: CASSSGTPGGNEKLFF. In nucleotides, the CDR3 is TGTGCCAGCAGCTCAGGCACCCCAGGGGGAAATGAAAAACTGTTTTTT.

The DNA of the CDR3 is TGTGCCAGCAGGCCCCCCGACAGGCCGCAGAACGAGCAGTACTTC. It encodes CASRPPDRPQNEQYF. The chain uses TRBV5-4 and TRBJ2-7; D possibly corresponds to TRBD1 (6 bases). The V gene lost 5 bases and the J gene lost 5 bases, with 20 bases spanning the gap. Germline CDR1 reads SGHNT; CDR2 reads YYREEE (reference sequence). CDR3 length equals 15 residues.

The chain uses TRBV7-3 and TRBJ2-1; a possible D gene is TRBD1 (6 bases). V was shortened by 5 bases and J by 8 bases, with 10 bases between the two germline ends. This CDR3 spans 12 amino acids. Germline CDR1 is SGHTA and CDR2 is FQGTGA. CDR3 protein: CASSEQGHEQFF. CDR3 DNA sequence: TGTGCCAGCAGCGAACAGGGACATGAGCAGTTCTTC.

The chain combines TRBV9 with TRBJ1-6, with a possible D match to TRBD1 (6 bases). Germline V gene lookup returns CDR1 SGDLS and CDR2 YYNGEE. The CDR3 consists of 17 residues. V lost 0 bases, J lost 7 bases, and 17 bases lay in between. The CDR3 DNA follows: TGTGCCAGCAGCGTAGACCCACGGGGACACATAAATTCACCCCTCCACTTT. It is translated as CASSVDPRGHINSPLHF.

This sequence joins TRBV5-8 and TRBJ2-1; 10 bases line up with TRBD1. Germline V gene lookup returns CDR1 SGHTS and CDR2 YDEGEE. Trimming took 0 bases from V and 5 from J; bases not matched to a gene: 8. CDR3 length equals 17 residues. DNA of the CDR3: TGTGCCAGCAGCTTGGGACAGGGGGCTGCGTGGGACAATGAGCAGTTCTTC. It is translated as CASSLGQGAAWDNEQFF.

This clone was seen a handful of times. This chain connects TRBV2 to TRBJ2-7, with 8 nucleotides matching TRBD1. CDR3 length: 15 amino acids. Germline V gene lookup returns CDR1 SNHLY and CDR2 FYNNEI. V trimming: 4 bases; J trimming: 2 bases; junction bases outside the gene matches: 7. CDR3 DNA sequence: TGTGCCAGCAGTGCCCAGGGCAGGGGGCCCTACGAGCAGTACTTC. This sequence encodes CASSAQGRGPYEQYF. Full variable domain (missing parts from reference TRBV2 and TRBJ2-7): EPEVTQTPSHQVTQMGQEVILRCVPISNHLYFYWYRQILGQKVEFLVSFYNNEISEKSEIFDDQFSVERPDGSNFTLKIRSTKLEDSAMYFCASSAQGRGPYEQYFGPGTRLTVT.

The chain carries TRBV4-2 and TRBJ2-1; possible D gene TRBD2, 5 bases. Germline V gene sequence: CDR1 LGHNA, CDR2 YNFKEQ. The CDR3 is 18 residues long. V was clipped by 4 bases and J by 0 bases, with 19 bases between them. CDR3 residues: CASSLPPGSPNSYNEQFF. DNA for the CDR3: TGTGCCAGCAGCCTTCCCCCGGGAAGCCCTAACTCCTACAATGAGCAGTTCTTC.

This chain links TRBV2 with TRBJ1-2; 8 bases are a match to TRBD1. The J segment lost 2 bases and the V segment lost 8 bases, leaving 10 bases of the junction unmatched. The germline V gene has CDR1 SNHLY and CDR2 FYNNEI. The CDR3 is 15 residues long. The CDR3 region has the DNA TGTGCCAGCCGCCATTCGACAGGGGACAACTATGGCTACACCTTC. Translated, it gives CASRHSTGDNYGYTF.

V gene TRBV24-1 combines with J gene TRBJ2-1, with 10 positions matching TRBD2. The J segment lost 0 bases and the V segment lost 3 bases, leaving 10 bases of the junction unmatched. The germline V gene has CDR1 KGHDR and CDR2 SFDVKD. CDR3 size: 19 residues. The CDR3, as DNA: TGTGCCACCAGTGATAAATCCGGGACTAGCGCGCTCTCCTACAATGAGCAGTTCTTC. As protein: CATSDKSGTSALSYNEQFF.

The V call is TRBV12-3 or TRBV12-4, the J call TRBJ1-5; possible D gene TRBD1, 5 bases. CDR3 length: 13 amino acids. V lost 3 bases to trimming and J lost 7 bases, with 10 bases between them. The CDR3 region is CASSFRADQPQHF. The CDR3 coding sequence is TGTGCCAGCAGTTTCAGGGCGGACCAGCCCCAGCATTTT.

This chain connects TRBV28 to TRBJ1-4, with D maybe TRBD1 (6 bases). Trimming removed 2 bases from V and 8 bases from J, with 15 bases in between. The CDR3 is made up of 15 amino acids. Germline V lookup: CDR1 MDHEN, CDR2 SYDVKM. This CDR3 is CASSLRRGAGEKLFF. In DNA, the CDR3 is TGTGCCAGCAGTTTACGACGGGGGGCCGGGGAAAAACTGTTTTTT.

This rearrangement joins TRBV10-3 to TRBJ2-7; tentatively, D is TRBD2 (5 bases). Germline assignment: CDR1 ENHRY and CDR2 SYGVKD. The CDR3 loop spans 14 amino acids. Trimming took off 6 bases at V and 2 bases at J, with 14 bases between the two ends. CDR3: CAIRQAESAYEQYF. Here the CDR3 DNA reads TGTGCCATCAGGCAAGCGGAGAGCGCCTACGAGCAGTACTTC.

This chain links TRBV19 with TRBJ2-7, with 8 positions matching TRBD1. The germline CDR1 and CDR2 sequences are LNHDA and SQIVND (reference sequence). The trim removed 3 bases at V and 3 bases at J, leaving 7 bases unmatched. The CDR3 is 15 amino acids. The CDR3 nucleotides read TGTGCCAGTAGTATTCCAGGGGGCTGGGGCTACGAGCAGTACTTC. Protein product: CASSIPGGWGYEQYF.

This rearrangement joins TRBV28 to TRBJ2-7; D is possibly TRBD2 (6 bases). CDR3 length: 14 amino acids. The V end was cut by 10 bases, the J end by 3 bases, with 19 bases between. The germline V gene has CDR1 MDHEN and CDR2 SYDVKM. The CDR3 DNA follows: TGTGCCACCTTGACCCGGGGGAGCGGCTACGAGCAGTACTTC. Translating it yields CATLTRGSGYEQYF.

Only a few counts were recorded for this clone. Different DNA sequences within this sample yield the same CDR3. CDR3 DNA sequence: TGCGCCAGCAGCTTGGCAGGAAATTCCTACGAGCAGTACTTC. Protein sequence: CASSLAGNSYEQYF. The V call is TRBV5-1, the J call TRBJ2-7; D not certain. Trimming took off 0 bases at V and 1 base at J, with 8 bases between the two ends. This CDR3 is built from 14 residues. Germline V gene sequence: CDR1 SGHRS, CDR2 YFSETQ. Filled out from reference TRBV5-1 and TRBJ2-7, the complete variable domain reads KAGVTQTPRYLIKTRGQQVTLSCSPISGHRSVSWYQQTPGQGLQFLFEYFSETQRNKGNFPGRFSGRQFSNSRSEMNVSTLELGDSALYLCASSLAGNSYEQYFGPGTRLTVT.

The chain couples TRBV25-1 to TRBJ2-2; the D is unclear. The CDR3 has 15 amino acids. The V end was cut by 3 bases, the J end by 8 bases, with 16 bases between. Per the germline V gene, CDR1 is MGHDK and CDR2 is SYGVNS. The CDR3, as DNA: TGTGCCAGCAGTGACCCTTCAGGCTTTCGAGGGGAGCTGTTTTTT. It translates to CASSDPSGFRGELFF. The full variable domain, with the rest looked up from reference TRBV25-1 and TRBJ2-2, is EADIYQTPRYLVIGTGKKITLECSQTMGHDKMYWYQQDPGMELHLIHYSYGVNSTEKGDLSSESTVSRIRTEHFPLTLESARPSHTSQYLCASSDPSGFRGELFFGEGSRLTVL.

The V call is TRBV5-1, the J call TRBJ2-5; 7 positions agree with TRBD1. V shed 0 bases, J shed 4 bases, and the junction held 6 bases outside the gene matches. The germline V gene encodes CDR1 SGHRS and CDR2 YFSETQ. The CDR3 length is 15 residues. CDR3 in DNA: TGCGCCAGCAGCTTGGGGCAGGGGGTCGCAGAGACCCAGTACTTC. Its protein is CASSLGQGVAETQYF.

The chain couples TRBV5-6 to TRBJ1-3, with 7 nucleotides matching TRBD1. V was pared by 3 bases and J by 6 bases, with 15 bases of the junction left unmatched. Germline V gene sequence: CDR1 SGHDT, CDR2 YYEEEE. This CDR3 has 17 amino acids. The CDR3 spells CASSSKPASTGKNTIYF. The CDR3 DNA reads TGTGCCAGCAGCTCGAAACCCGCTTCGACAGGGAAAAACACCATATATTTT.

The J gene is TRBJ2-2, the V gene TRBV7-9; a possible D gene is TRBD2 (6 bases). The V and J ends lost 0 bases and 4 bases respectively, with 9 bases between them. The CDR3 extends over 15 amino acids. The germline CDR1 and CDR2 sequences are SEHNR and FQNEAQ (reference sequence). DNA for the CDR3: TGTGCCAGCAGCTTAGCGGGAGGTTCCACCGGGGAGCTGTTTTTT. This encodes CASSLAGGSTGELFF.

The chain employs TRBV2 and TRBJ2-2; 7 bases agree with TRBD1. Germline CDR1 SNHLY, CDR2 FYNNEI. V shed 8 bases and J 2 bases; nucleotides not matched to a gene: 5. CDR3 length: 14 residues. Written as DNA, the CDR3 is TGTGCCAGCCGGGACAGTTCTAACACCGGGGAGCTGTTTTTT. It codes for CASRDSSNTGELFF.

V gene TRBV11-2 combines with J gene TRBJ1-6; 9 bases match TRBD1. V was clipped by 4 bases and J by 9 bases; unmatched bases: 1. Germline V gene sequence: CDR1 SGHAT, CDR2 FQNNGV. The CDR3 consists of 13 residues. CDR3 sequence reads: CASSWDRASPLHF. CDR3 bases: TGTGCCAGCAGCTGGGACAGGGCTTCACCCCTCCACTTT. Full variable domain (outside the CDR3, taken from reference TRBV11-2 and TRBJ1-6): EAGVAQSPRYKIIEKRQSVAFWCNPISGHATLYWYQQILGQGPKLLIQFQNNGVVDDSQLPKDRFSAERLKGVDSTLKIQPAKLEDSAVYLCASSWDRASPLHFGNGTRLTVT.

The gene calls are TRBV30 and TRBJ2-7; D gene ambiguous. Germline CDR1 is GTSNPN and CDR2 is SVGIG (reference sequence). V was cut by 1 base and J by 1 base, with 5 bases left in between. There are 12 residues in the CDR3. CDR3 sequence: CAWSDSSYEQYF. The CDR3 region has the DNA TGTGCCTGGAGTGACAGTTCCTACGAGCAGTACTTC.

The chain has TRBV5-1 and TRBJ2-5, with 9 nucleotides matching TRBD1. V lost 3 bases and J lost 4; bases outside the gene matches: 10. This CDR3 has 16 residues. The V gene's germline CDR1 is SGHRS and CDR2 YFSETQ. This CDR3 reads CASSSPLGTGRETQYF. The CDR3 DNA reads TGCGCCAGCAGCTCGCCCCTCGGGACAGGGCGAGAGACCCAGTACTTC.

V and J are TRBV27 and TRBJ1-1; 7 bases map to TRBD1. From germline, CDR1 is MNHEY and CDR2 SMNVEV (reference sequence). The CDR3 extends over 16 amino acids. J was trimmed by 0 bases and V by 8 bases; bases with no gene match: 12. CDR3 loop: CASFRTGDLMNTEAFF. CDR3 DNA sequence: TGTGCCAGCTTTCGGACAGGAGACTTAATGAACACTGAAGCTTTCTTT.